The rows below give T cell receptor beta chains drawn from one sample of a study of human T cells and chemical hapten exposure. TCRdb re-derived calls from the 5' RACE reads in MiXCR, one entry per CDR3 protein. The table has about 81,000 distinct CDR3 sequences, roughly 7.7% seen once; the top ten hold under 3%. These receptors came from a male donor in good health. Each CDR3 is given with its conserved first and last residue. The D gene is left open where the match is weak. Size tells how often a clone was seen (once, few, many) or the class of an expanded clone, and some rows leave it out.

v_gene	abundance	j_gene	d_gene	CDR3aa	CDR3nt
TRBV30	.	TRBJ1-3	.	CAWSGGAGNTIYF	TGTGCCTGGAGTGGAGGGGCTGGAAACACCATATATTTT
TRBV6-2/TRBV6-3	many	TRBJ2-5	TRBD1	CASTPGQYQETQYF	TGTGCCAGCACCCCGGGACAGTACCAAGAGACCCAGTACTTC
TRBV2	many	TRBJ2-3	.	CASTGGGKATDTQYF	TGTGCCAGCACCGGAGGCGGGAAGGCAACAGATACGCAGTATTTT
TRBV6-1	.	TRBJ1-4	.	CASRVVATNEKLFF	TGTGCCAGCAGGGTTGTCGCAACTAATGAAAAACTGTTTTTT
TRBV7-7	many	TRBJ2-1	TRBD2	CASSSASGSNEQFF	TGTGCCAGCAGCTCCGCTAGCGGCTCCAATGAGCAGTTCTTC
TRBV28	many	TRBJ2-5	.	CASSPPGQETQYF	TGTGCCAGCAGTCCGCCGGGGCAAGAGACCCAGTACTTC
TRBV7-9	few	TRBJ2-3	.	CASSLVGDTQYF	TGTGCCAGCAGCTTAGTAGGGGATACGCAGTATTTT
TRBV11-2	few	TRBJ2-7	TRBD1	CASSADRGYEQYF	TGTGCCAGCAGCGCGGACAGGGGCTACGAGCAGTACTTC
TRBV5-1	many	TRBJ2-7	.	CASSRNTGPSYEQYF	TGCGCCAGCAGCCGGAACACAGGGCCATCCTACGAGCAGTACTTC
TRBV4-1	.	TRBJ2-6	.	CASSQVVAASGANVLTF	TGCGCCAGCAGCCAAGTCGTGGCAGCCTCTGGGGCCAACGTCCTGACTTTC
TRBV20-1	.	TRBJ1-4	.	CSALISTNEKLFF	TGCAGTGCCCTCATCTCAACTAATGAAAAACTGTTTTTT
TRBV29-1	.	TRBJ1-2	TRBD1	CSAPTGGQGGGYTF	TGCAGCGCCCCAACGGGGGGACAGGGGGGTGGCTACACCTTC
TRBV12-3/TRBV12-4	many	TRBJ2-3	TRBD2	CASSLSGPTDTQYF	TGTGCCAGCAGCCTTAGCGGGCCCACAGATACGCAGTATTTT
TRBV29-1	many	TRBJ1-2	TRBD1	CSVPTQDRGDGYTF	TGCAGCGTTCCCACCCAGGACAGGGGGGATGGCTACACCTTC
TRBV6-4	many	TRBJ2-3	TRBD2	CASSHRPLSGGTDTQYF	TGTGCCAGCAGCCATCGCCCCCTTAGCGGGGGTACAGATACGCAGTATTTT
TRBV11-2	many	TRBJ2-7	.	CASSPGMAKGITTYEQYF	TGTGCCAGCAGCCCGGGAATGGCGAAGGGCATCACGACCTACGAGCAGTACTTC
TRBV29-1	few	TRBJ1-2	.	CSVEEGGADYTF	TGCAGCGTTGAAGAGGGGGGCGCAGACTACACCTTC
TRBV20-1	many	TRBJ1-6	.	CSAGQNSPLHF	TGCAGTGCTGGACAGAATTCACCCCTCCACTTT
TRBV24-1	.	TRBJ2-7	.	CATPDRAYEQYF	TGTGCCACTCCGGACAGAGCCTACGAGCAGTACTTC
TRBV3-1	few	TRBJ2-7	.	CASSQVRSEQYF	TGTGCCAGCAGCCAAGTTCGGTCCGAGCAGTACTTC
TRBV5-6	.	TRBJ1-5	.	CASSLRGQVSQPQHF	TGTGCCAGCAGCTTGAGAGGACAAGTAAGTCAGCCCCAGCATTTT
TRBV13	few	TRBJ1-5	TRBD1	CASSSGGWNQPQHF	TGTGCCAGCAGCTCAGGGGGCTGGAATCAGCCCCAGCATTTT
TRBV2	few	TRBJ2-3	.	CATRDGTDTQYF	TGTGCCACTAGGGACGGAACAGATACGCAGTATTTT
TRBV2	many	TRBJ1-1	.	CASSEGGGALVTEAFF	TGTGCCAGCAGTGAGGGTGGAGGGGCCTTGGTGACTGAAGCTTTCTTT
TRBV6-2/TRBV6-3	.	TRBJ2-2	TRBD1	CASRIGFRGTGELFF	TGTGCCAGCAGGATAGGCTTCAGGGGGACCGGGGAGCTGTTTTTT
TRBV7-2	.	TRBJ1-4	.	CASSPRIETNEKLFF	TGTGCCAGCAGCCCACGCATTGAGACTAATGAAAAACTGTTTTTT
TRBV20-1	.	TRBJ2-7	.	CSAPRDNSYEQYF	TGCAGTGCTCCCCGGGACAACTCCTACGAGCAGTACTTC
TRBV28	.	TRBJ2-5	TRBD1	CASGTGTKPKETQYF	TGTGCCAGTGGGACAGGGACAAAACCGAAAGAGACCCAGTACTTC
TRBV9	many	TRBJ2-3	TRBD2	CASSVAVASGPSTDTQYF	TGTGCCAGCAGCGTAGCGGTGGCTAGCGGACCTAGCACAGATACGCAGTATTTT
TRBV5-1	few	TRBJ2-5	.	CASSHRRGAGETQYF	TGCGCCAGCAGCCATCGGAGGGGGGCCGGAGAGACCCAGTACTTC
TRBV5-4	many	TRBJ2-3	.	CASAREGGTDTQYF	TGTGCCAGCGCAAGGGAAGGAGGCACAGATACGCAGTATTTT
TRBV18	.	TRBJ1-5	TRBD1	CASSEGGGWQPQHF	TGTGCCAGCTCGGAAGGAGGGGGCTGGCAGCCCCAGCATTTT
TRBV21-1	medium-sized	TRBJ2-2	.	CASSKGTSGTGELFF	TGTGCCAGCAGCAAAGGGACTAGCGGGACCGGGGAGCTGTTTTTT
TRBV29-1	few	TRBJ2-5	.	CSGNRVEETQYF	TGCAGCGGGAACAGGGTAGAGGAGACCCAGTACTTC
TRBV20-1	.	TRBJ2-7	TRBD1	CSARAPGQPYEQYF	TGCAGTGCTAGAGCCCCGGGACAGCCATACGAGCAGTACTTC
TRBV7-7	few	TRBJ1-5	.	CASSPLRESNQPQHF	TGTGCCAGCAGCCCCCTCAGGGAGAGCAATCAGCCCCAGCATTTT
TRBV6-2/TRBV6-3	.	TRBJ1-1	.	CASSYVGPEAFF	TGTGCCAGCAGTTACGTCGGGCCTGAAGCTTTCTTT
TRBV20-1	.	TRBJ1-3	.	CSARVYRSGNTIYF	TGCAGTGCTAGAGTTTACAGGTCTGGAAACACCATATATTTT
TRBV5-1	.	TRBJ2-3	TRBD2	CASSLERRRLAASTDTQYF	TGCGCCAGCAGCTTGGAAAGGAGGAGACTAGCGGCTAGCACAGATACGCAGTATTTT
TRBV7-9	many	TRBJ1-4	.	CASSFPVTTNEKLFF	TGTGCCAGCAGCTTCCCAGTCACCACTAATGAAAAACTGTTTTTT
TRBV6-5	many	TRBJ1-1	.	CASSRGTPNTEAFF	TGTGCCAGCAGCCGCGGGACACCTAACACTGAAGCTTTCTTT
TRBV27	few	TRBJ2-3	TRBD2	CASSSSLRQLAGTTDTQYF	TGTGCCAGCAGTTCTAGCTTGAGACAACTAGCGGGGACCACAGATACGCAGTATTTT
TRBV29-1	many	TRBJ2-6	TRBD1	CSVGLSDRGSSGANVLTF	TGCAGCGTTGGTCTTTCGGACAGGGGGAGCTCTGGGGCCAACGTCCTGACTTTC
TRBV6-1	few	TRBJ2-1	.	CASSPPTRGNEQFF	TGTGCCAGCAGTCCACCAACTCGGGGCAATGAGCAGTTCTTC
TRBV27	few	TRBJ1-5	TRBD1	CASSGTQGNQPQHF	TGTGCCAGCAGTGGAACACAGGGGAATCAGCCCCAGCATTTT
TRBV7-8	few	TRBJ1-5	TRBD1	CASSAWTGQNQPQHF	TGTGCCAGCAGCGCCTGGACAGGGCAGAATCAGCCCCAGCATTTT
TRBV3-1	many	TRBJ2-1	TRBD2	CASSQGTSGRPGGEQFF	TGTGCCAGCAGCCAAGGGACTAGCGGGAGGCCGGGAGGTGAGCAGTTCTTC